This T cell receptor beta chain is from a study of STAT5B mutations in CD4+ large granular lymphocyte leukemia. Regarding the study as a whole: Higher CD4+ than CD8+ T-LGLL clonality might reflect small sample size. Compared with healthy controls (2/35), patient top clones favored TRBV06 (8/27). Patient CD4-sorted repertoires looked more clonal than healthy CD4+ repertoires, even without putative leukemic clones.

Control samples were healthy donors' buffy coats. Method: immunoSEQ multiplex PCR; TCRdb's copy keeps in-frame clones and lacks some. The table records roughly 48,000 clones, 55% to 75% of them present only once. Trimming shortened V by 3 bases and J by 5 bases, and 14 bases separated the two germline ends. From germline, CDR1 is SGHRS and CDR2 YFSETQ. The CDR3 contains 14 residues. Regarding this clone: What it recognizes is unknown.

The receptor was derived from a human donor in good health. Sequencing input: CD4+ T cells from blood buffy coats. The chain employs TRBV5-1 and TRBJ2-5, with D perhaps matching TRBD1 or TRBD2 (6 bases each). This CDR3 reads CASSSGGGGETQYF. The CDR3 DNA is TGCGCCAGCAGCTCGGGCGGAGGGGGGGAGACCCAGTACTTC.